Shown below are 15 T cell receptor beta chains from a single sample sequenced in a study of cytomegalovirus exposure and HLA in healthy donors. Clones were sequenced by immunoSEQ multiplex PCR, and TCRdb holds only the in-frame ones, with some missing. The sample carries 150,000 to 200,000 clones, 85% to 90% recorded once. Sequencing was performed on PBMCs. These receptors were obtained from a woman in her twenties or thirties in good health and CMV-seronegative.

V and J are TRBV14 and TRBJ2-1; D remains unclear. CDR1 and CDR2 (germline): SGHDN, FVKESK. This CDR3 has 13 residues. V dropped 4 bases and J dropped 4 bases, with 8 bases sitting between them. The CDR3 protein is CASSRRTYNEQFF. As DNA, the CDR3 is TGTGCCAGCAGCCGACGAACTTACAATGAGCAGTTCTTC.

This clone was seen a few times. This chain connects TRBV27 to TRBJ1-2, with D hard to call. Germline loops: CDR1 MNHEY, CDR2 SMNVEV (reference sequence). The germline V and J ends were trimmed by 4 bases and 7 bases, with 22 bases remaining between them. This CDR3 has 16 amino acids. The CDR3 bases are TGTGCCAGCAGTTCAAGCCGGGTGGGAGGGTTTGGTGGCTACACCTTC. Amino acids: CASSSSRVGGFGGYTF.

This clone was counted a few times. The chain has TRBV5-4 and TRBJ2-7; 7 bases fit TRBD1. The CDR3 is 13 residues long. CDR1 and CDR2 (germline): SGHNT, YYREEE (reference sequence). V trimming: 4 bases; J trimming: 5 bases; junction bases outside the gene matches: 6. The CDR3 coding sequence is TGTGCCAGCAGCACCGGGACAGTAAACGAGCAGTACTTC. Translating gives CASSTGTVNEQYF.

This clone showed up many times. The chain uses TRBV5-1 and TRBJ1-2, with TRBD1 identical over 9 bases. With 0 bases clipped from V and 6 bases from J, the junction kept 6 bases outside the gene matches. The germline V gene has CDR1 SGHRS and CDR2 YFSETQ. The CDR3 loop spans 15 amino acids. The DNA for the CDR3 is TGCGCCAGCAGCTTGGAAGGACAGGGGAGCGATGGCTACACCTTC. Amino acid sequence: CASSLEGQGSDGYTF. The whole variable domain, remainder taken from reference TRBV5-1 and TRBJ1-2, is KAGVTQTPRYLIKTRGQQVTLSCSPISGHRSVSWYQQTPGQGLQFLFEYFSETQRNKGNFPGRFSGRQFSNSRSEMNVSTLELGDSALYLCASSLEGQGSDGYTFGSGTRLTVV.

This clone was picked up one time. As DNA, the CDR3 is TGCGCCAGCAGCTGGACCGGGGAGCTGTTTTTT. This gives the protein CASSWTGELFF. The V gene is TRBV5-1, the J gene TRBJ2-2, with D unresolved. The CDR3 totals 11 residues. CDR1 is SGHRS, CDR2 YFSETQ, per germline. Trimming took off 3 bases at V and 5 bases at J, with 2 bases between the two ends.

This CDR3 is CASSLVGTDTQYF. The CDR3 region has the DNA TGTGCCAGCAGCTTGGTCGGCACAGATACGCAGTATTTT. The chain couples TRBV13 to TRBJ2-3, with no clear D. This CDR3 is built from 13 residues. V was pared by 3 bases and J by 1 base, with 5 bases between. Germline loops: CDR1 PRHDT, CDR2 FYEKMQ (reference sequence).

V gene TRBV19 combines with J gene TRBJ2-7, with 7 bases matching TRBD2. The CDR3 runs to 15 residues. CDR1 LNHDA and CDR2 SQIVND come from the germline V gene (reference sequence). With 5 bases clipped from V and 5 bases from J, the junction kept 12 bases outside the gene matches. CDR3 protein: CASSPPGRGTDEQYF. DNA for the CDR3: TGTGCCAGTAGTCCACCGGGGCGGGGGACGGACGAGCAGTACTTC.

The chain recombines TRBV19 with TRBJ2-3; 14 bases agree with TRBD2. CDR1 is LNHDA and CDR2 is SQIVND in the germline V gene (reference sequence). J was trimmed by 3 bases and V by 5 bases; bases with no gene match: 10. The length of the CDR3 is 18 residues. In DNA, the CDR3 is TGTGCCAGTAGTTTGACTAGCGGGAGGGCCAGTCCTACAGATACGCAGTATTTT. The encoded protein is CASSLTSGRASPTDTQYF.

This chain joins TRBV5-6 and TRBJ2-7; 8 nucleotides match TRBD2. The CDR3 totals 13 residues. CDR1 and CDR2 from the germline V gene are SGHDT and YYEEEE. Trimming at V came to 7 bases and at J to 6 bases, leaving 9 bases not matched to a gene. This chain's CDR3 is CASLRGGLSEQYF. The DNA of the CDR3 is TGTGCCAGCCTACGGGGGGGCCTCTCCGAGCAGTACTTC.

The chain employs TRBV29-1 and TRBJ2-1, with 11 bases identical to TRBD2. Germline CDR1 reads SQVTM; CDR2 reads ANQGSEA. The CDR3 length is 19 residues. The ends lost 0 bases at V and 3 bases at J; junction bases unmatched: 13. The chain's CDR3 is CSVEEGPSGRPSYYNEQFF. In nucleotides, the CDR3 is TGCAGCGTTGAAGAGGGGCCTAGCGGGAGGCCGTCCTACTACAATGAGCAGTTCTTC.

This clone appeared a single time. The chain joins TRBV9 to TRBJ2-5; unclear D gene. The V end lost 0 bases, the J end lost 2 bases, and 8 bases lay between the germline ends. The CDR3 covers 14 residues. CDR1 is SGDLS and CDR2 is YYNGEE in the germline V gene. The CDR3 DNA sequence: TGTGCCAGCAGCGTAGACTACCTGCAAGAGACCCAGTACTTC. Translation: CASSVDYLQETQYF. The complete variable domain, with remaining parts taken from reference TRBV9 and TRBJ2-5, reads DSGVTQTPKHLITATGQRVTLRCSPRSGDLSVYWYQQSLDQGLQFLIQYYNGEERAKGNILERFSAQQFPDLHSELNLSSLELGDSALYFCASSVDYLQETQYFGPGTRLLVL.

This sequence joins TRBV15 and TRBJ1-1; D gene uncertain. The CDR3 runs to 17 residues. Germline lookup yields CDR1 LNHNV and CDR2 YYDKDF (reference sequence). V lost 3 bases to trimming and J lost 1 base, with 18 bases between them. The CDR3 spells CATSSAMRVAGNTEAFF. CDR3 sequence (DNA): TGTGCCACCAGCAGCGCGATGCGGGTGGCAGGGAACACTGAAGCTTTCTTT.

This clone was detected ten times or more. This CDR3 is CASSDSSSYEQYF. For the CDR3, the DNA is TGTGCCAGTAGCGATTCGAGCTCCTACGAGCAGTACTTC. This chain uses TRBV19 with TRBJ2-7; the D is unclear. CDR3 length: 13 residues. V was trimmed by 6 bases and J by 0 bases, leaving 9 bases between them. Germline CDR1 LNHDA, CDR2 SQIVND (reference sequence).

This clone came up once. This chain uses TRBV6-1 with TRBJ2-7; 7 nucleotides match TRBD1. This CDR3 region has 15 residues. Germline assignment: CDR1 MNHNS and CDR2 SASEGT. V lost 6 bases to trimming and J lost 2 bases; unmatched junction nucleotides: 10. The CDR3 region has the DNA TGTGCCAGCAGAAGCCGGGACAGCCCTACCTACGAGCAGTACTTC. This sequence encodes CASRSRDSPTYEQYF.

The CDR3 sequence: CASRSPYNEQFF. The CDR3 nucleotides are TGTGCCAGCAGGTCCCCCTACAATGAGCAGTTCTTC. V is TRBV7-2 and J is TRBJ2-1, with D uncertain. V was pared by 6 bases and J by 2 bases, with 5 bases between. The germline gives CDR1 SGHTA, CDR2 FQGNSA. CDR3 length equals 12 residues.